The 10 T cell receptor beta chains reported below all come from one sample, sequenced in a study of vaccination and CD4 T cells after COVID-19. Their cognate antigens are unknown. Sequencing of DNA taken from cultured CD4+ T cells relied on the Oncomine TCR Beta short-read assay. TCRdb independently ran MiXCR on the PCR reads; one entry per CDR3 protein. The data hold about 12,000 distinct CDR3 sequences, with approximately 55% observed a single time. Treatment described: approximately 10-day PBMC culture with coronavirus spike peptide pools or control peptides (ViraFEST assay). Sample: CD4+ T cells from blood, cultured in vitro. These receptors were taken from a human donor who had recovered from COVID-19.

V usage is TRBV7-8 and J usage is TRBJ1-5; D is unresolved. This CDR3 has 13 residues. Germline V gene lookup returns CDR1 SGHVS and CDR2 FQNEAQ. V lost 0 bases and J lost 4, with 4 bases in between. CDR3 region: CASSLALNQPQHF. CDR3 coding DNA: TGTGCCAGCAGCTTAGCTTTAAATCAGCCCCAGCATTTT.

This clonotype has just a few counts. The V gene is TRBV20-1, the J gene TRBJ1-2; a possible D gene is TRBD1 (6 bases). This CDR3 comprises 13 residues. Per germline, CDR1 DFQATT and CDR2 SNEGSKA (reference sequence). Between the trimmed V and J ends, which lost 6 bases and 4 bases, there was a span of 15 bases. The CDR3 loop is CSAVTGIGYGYTF. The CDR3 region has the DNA TGCAGTGCGGTAACAGGGATCGGCTATGGCTACACCTTC.

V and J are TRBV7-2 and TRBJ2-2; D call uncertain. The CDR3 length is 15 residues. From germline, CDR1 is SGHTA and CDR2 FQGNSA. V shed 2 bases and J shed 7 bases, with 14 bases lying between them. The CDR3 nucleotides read TGTGCCAGCAGCTTAAAGGCTGGTGGGAACGGGGAGCTGTTTTTT. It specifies CASSLKAGGNGELFF.

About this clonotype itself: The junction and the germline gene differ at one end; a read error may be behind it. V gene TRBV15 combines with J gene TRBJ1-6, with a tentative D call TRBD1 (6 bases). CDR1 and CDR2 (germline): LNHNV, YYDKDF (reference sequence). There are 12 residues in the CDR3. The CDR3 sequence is CATSRETGPRDF. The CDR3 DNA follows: TGTGCCACCAGCAGAGAGACAGGTCCCCGTGACTTT.

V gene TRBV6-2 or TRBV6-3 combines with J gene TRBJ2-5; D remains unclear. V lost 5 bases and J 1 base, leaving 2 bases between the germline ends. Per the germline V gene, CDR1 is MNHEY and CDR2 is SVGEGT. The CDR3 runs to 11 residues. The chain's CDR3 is CASSRQETQYF. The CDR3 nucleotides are TGTGCCAGCAGTCGCCAAGAGACCCAGTACTTC.

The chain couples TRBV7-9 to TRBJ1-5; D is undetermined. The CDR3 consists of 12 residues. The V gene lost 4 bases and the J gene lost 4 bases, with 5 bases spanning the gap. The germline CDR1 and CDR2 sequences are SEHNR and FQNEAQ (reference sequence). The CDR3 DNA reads TGTGCCAGCAGCTACACGAATCAGCCCCAGCATTTT. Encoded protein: CASSYTNQPQHF. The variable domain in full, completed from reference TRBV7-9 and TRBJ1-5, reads DTGVSQNPRHKITKRGQNVTFRCDPISEHNRLYWYRQTLGQGPEFLTYFQNEAQLEKSRLLSDRFSAERPKGSFSTLEIQRTEQGDSAMYLCASSYTNQPQHFGDGTRLSIL.

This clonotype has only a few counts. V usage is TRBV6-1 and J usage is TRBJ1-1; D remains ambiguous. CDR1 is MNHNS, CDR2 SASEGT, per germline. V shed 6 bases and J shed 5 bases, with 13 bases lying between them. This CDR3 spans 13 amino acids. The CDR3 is CASSPAGGTEAFF. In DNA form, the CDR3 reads TGTGCCAGCAGCCCCGCCGGAGGGACTGAAGCTTTCTTT.

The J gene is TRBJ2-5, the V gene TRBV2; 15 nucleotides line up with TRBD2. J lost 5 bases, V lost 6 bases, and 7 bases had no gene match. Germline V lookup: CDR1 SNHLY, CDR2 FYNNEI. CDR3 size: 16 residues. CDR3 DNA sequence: TGTGCCAGCAGCGAGAGGACTAGCGGGGGGGCGGAGACCCAGTACTTC. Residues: CASSERTSGGAETQYF.

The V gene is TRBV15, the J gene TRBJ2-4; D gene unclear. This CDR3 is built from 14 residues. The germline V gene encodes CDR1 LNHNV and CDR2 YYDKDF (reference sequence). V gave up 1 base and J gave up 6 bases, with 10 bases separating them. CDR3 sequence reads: CATSRASLGNIQYF. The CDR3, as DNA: TGTGCCACCAGCAGAGCCTCACTGGGAAACATTCAGTACTTC.

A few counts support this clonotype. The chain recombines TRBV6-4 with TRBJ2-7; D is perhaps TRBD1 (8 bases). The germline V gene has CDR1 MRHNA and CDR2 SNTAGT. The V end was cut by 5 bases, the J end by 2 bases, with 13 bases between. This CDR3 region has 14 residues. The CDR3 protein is CASSLQGGPYEQYF. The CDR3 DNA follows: TGTGCCAGCAGTTTACAGGGGGGGCCCTACGAGCAGTACTTC.